This record covers a single TCR beta chain. The target antigen is unknown. The sample comes from a study of identical twins. TCRdb reprocessed the 5' RACE reads with MiXCR, giving one entry per CDR3 protein. The sample has about 920,000 distinct CDR3 sequences, approximately 13% seen once. Trimming left V 7 bases short and J 2 bases short, with 21 bases between. The CDR3 sequence is 17 residues long. The germline gives CDR1 MGHRA, CDR2 YSYEKL. Study results and caveats: Abundant beta clonotypes from cord blood had fewer insertions, unlike memory repertoires, which showed none.

This same sample was also taken into another study, of yellow fever vaccine responses in identical twins.

Sequenced material: PBMCs. The receptor was derived from a woman between 18 and 29 years old in good health. The chain uses TRBV4-1 and TRBJ1-3; tentative D call: TRBD1 (5 bases). The CDR3 DNA reads as TGCGCCAGCACTCAAGGCGAGGGCAGGGCGGCTGGAAACACCATATATTTT. It specifies CASTQGEGRAAGNTIYF.